This record concerns one T cell receptor beta chain sequence. Its antigen is still unknown. Within one base of it there is no much larger clone, and no base qualities were kept. This record comes from a study of blood T cell repertoires in COVID-19 (dated by TCRdb to about 2020). With regard to the full study: Collaborator samples came from the United States, Italy and Spain and covered acute and convalescent phases of COVID-19. The material from the prospective study consisted of cDNA or gDNA derived from T cells, B-cell-depleted T cells, or PBMCs. Where HLA class I and class II types were available, the types were taken from metadata supplied by the sample provider, not from assay-based typing. Deeply sampled blood TCRbeta repertoires from subjects exposed to, actively infected with, or recovered from COVID-19 were included in the dataset. Samples came from the ongoing ImmuneRACE study (first 160 participants) plus 1,254 subjects from 6 global collaborators. The repertoires were released in a freely available public database meant as a resource for research on the immune response to SARS-CoV-2. A de-identified subject ID, COVID-19 status, age in years and sex were almost always included in the sample metadata. The paper as a whole reports these results and caveats: How much clinical and demographic metadata was included differed by source and by participant, and the metadata was provided uncurated.

From the cysteine up to the phenylalanine, the CDR3 has a length of 13 residues. The DNA shown is the 39-base CDR3, in frame from base 1. Trimming at the junction amounts to 2 bases on V and 3 bases on J, and the germline ends lie 8 bases apart. Reading the germline V gene gives CDR1 KGHSH and CDR2 LQKENI. Another Seattle source contributed samples from volunteer blood donors who had recovered from COVID-19. Each collaborating institution followed its own protocols to collect whole blood in K2EDTA tubes. For TCRbeta analysis, collaborators shipped samples as frozen whole blood, isolated PBMCs, or DNA extracted from either of those sample types. TCRbeta CDR3 regions were amplified from genomic DNA using the immunoSEQ Assay, a bias-controlled multiplex PCR. Per the source publication's procedure: The number of nucleated cells in each sample was estimated from the amplification of reference gene primers within the assay. To quantify the absolute abundance of each unique TCRbeta CDR3 rearrangement, sequence reads were collapsed and filtered. For each sample, productive Simpson clonality was calculated as the square root of Simpson's diversity index across productive rearrangements. Sourced from immuneACCESS, this table was stored by TCRdb with only in-frame sequences that have V and J called. A share of the clones is absent; for the studies checked, an unresolved V gene accounts for under half, and the remainder has no known explanation. Clone size and the V and J calls come from that table; the DNA yielded D and trimming. The sample table records 200,000 to 250,000 clones; over 75% of these occur just once. Of the sample, around 2.2% falls within the top ten clones.

The source material was peripheral blood. Recombination linked TRBV18 to TRBJ2-7; the D gene is perhaps TRBD1, from 6 matching bases. This receptor was identified in a middle-aged woman who had recovered from COVID-19. The CDR3 in this case is CASSPDRFYEQYF. The nucleotides read TGTGCCAGCTCACCAGACAGGTTCTACGAGCAGTACTTC.